One and the same sample provided the 20 T cell receptor beta chains below, sequenced in a study of vaccination and CD4 T cells after COVID-19. Cultured CD4+ T-cell DNA underwent Oncomine TCR Beta short-read sequencing. TCRdb analysed the PCR reads with MiXCR anew, one entry per CDR3 protein. The sample has under 5,500 distinct CDR3 sequences; 75% to 85% are singletons. Treatment given: roughly 11-day PBMC culture with coronavirus spike peptide pools or control peptides (ViraFEST assay). These receptors lack a known antigen. Sequencing was carried out using CD4+ T cells from blood, cultured in vitro. The origin of the receptors is a human donor who had recovered from COVID-19.

The rearrangement joins TRBV6-2 or TRBV6-3 to TRBJ2-7, with 8 nucleotides matching TRBD2. From germline, CDR1 is MNHEY and CDR2 SVGEGT. V was pared by 6 bases and J by 2 bases, with 9 bases of the junction left unmatched. This CDR3 has 15 residues. The CDR3 DNA reads TGTGCCAGCAGACGGGGGGGCGCAGGGGCCTACGAGCAGTACTTC. It yields the protein CASRRGGAGAYEQYF.

This clonotype was seen only a few times. The V call is TRBV20-1, the J call TRBJ1-5; 8 nucleotides match TRBD1. Germline V gene sequence: CDR1 DFQATT, CDR2 SNEGSKA (reference sequence). V shed 3 bases and J 6 bases; nucleotides not matched to a gene: 10. There are 15 residues in the CDR3. CDR3 protein: CSARKDRESGQPQHF. DNA for the CDR3: TGCAGTGCTAGGAAGGACAGGGAAAGTGGTCAGCCCCAGCATTTT.

This chain links TRBV20-1 with TRBJ2-5, with 11 bases matching TRBD2. The J segment lost 5 bases and the V segment lost 6 bases, leaving 11 bases of the junction unmatched. There are 15 residues in the CDR3. Germline CDR1 reads DFQATT; CDR2 reads SNEGSKA (reference sequence). CDR3 sequence reads: CSARKRASGGETQYF. The DNA of the CDR3 is TGCAGTGCCAGAAAGAGGGCTAGCGGGGGGGAGACCCAGTACTTC.

The chain employs TRBV20-1 and TRBJ2-3, with 11 nucleotides matching TRBD2. Trimming at V came to 3 bases and at J to 0 bases, leaving 14 bases not matched to a gene. This CDR3 is 19 amino acids long. Germline CDR1 and CDR2: DFQATT and SNEGSKA (reference sequence). CDR3 nucleotides: TGCAGTGCTAGCGCTGGCCGACAAAGACTAGCGGGGAGCACAGATACGCAGTATTTT. Its translation is CSASAGRQRLAGSTDTQYF.

The chain is built from TRBV5-1 and TRBJ2-1, with 7 nucleotides matching TRBD2. The CDR3 consists of 15 residues. V lost 5 bases, J lost 0 bases, and 5 bases stayed unmatched. Germline loops: CDR1 SGHRS, CDR2 YFSETQ. Written as DNA, the CDR3 is TGCGCCAGCAGGGTCGGGACTACCTCCTACAATGAGCAGTTCTTC. Translation gives CASRVGTTSYNEQFF. Full variable domain (remainder filled in from reference TRBV5-1 and TRBJ2-1): KAGVTQTPRYLIKTRGQQVTLSCSPISGHRSVSWYQQTPGQGLQFLFEYFSETQRNKGNFPGRFSGRQFSNSRSEMNVSTLELGDSALYLCASRVGTTSYNEQFFGPGTRLTVL.

The chain has TRBV6-2 or TRBV6-3 and TRBJ2-7; maybe TRBD1 (6 bases). This CDR3 contains 13 residues. CDR1 is MNHEY, CDR2 SVGEGT, per germline. V was cut by 2 bases and J by 3 bases, with 8 bases left in between. The CDR3 DNA reads as TGTGCCAGCAGTTACCCAGGGGTCTACGAGCAGTACTTC. This sequence encodes CASSYPGVYEQYF.

The V call is TRBV2, the J call TRBJ2-7; 9 bases line up with TRBD1. CDR1 and CDR2 (germline): SNHLY, FYNNEI. The junction had 5 bases not matched to a gene; V was cut back by 8 bases and J by 12 bases. The CDR3 length is 10 residues. The CDR3 DNA is TGTGCCAGCGGGGGACAGGGACCGTACTTC. It translates to CASGGQGPYF.

The rearrangement uses TRBV19 and TRBJ1-2; TRBD1 matches at 8 bases. Losses at the gene ends were 4 bases for V and 8 bases for J; bases not matched to a gene: 6. The CDR3 has 13 residues. From germline, CDR1 is LNHDA and CDR2 SQIVND (reference sequence). CDR3 region: CASSTRTGRGYTF. The DNA for the CDR3 is TGTGCCAGTAGTACCCGGACAGGGCGAGGCTACACCTTC.

This sequence joins TRBV30 and TRBJ1-6; D gene unclear. Germline V gives CDR1 GTSNPN, CDR2 SVGIG (reference sequence). There are 13 residues in the CDR3. Trimming removed 2 bases at V and 9 bases at J, with 11 bases between. The CDR3 DNA follows: TGTGCCTGGAGTTCCAGCGGGAGTTCACCCCTCCACTTT. It translates to CAWSSSGSSPLHF.

The chain carries TRBV21-1 and TRBJ2-7; the D segment call TRBD1 is taken from the table without a DNA check. TRBV21-1 is listed as a pseudogene. The CDR3 length is 14 residues. The CDR3 region has the DNA TGTGCCAGCAGCCCCAGAGGCAGGGAGTACGAGCAGTACTTC. It codes for CASSPRGREYEQYF.

The rearrangement links TRBV6-1 to TRBJ1-2; 10 nucleotides agree with TRBD1. The trim removed 6 bases at V and 6 bases at J, leaving 10 bases unmatched. CDR3 length equals 15 residues. Per germline, CDR1 MNHNS and CDR2 SASEGT. The CDR3 nucleotides read TGTGCCAGCAGGGGAAACTGGGACAGGGGCCATGGCTACACCTTC. Amino acid sequence: CASRGNWDRGHGYTF.

The genes are TRBV27 and TRBJ1-1; a weak D match, TRBD1 (6 bases). Trimming took off 0 bases at V and 0 bases at J, with 11 bases between the two ends. The CDR3 runs to 16 residues. Looked up from germline, CDR1 is MNHEY and CDR2 is SMNVEV (reference sequence). The CDR3 spells CASSLSLQGMNTEAFF. The DNA of the CDR3 is TGTGCCAGCAGTTTATCGCTACAGGGTATGAACACTGAAGCTTTCTTT.

The CDR3: CASRDRGGGQPQHF. CDR3 coding DNA: TGTGCCAGCAGAGACAGGGGCGGTGGTCAGCCCCAGCATTTT. The V and J genes are TRBV6-1 and TRBJ1-5, with 8 bases identical to TRBD1. Germline V gene sequence: CDR1 MNHNS, CDR2 SASEGT. The CDR3 spans 14 residues. With V trimmed by 6 bases and J by 6 bases, 7 bases remained unmatched.

This chain joins TRBV2 and TRBJ1-2; D uncertain. Trimming shortened V by 1 base and J by 4 bases, and 10 bases separated the two germline ends. Germline V gene data show CDR1 as SNHLY and CDR2 as FYNNEI. The CDR3 covers 14 residues. The CDR3, as DNA: TGTGCCAGCAGTGAAGAGTCAGTTTTCTATGGCTACACCTTC. Residues: CASSEESVFYGYTF.

The chain is built from TRBV5-1 and TRBJ1-2; D is unresolved. CDR3 length: 14 residues. In germline, CDR1 is SGHRS, CDR2 YFSETQ. V shed 0 bases and J shed 3 bases, with 9 bases lying between them. CDR3 sequence (DNA): TGCGCCAGCAGCTTGGGGGCCGTAGACTATGGCTACACCTTC. Translating gives CASSLGAVDYGYTF.

Turning to this clonotype: One end of the junction varies from germline; a read error may be responsible. In nucleotides, the CDR3 is TGTGCGAGCAGGTCACCGGGACTAGGACAGACCCAGTACTTC. Its protein is CASRSPGLGQTQYF. The J gene is TRBJ2-5, the V gene TRBV6-1, with 8 bases identical to TRBD2. The CDR3 spans 14 residues. CDR1 and CDR2 from the germline V gene are MNHNS and SASEGT.

V and J are TRBV20-1 and TRBJ1-5; 7 positions agree with TRBD1. Losses at the gene ends were 4 bases for V and 4 bases for J; bases not matched to a gene: 10. The CDR3 contains 15 residues. From germline, CDR1 is DFQATT and CDR2 SNEGSKA (reference sequence). The CDR3 DNA reads as TGCAGTGCTATTACTTCGGGACAGACAAATCAGCCCCAGCATTTT. Translation gives CSAITSGQTNQPQHF.

The chain couples TRBV11-3 to TRBJ1-2, with D unclear. This CDR3 has 12 residues. Between the trimmed V and J ends, which lost 0 bases and 4 bases, there was a span of 3 bases. Germline-derived CDR1 and CDR2 are SGHNT and YENEEA. In DNA, the CDR3 is TGTGCCAGCAGCTTAGAAGGCTATGGCTACACCTTC. This translates into CASSLEGYGYTF.

The chain is built from TRBV20-1 and TRBJ2-5, with D possibly being TRBD1 or TRBD2 (6 bases each). The CDR3 contains 13 residues. Germline CDR1 and CDR2: DFQATT and SNEGSKA (reference sequence). V dropped 5 bases and J dropped 5 bases, with 15 bases sitting between them. The CDR3 DNA reads as TGCAGTGCTGAAAGTACAGGGAGGGAGACCCAGTACTTC. It is translated as CSAESTGRETQYF.

V usage is TRBV19 and J usage is TRBJ2-1, with D perhaps TRBD2 (5 bases). The CDR3 runs 11 residues. The ends were cut back, 4 bases at V and 8 bases at J, with 6 bases in the middle. CDR1 and CDR2 from the germline V gene are LNHDA and SQIVND (reference sequence). In nucleotides, the CDR3 is TGTGCCAGTAGTAGACTACATGAGCAGTTCTTC. Protein product: CASSRLHEQFF.